Below, 30 T cell receptor beta chains from the same sample are listed, as sequenced in a study of cytomegalovirus exposure and HLA in healthy donors. PCR employed 60 Vbeta and 13 Jbeta primers. The method was immunoSEQ multiplex PCR; TCRdb's version includes in-frame clones alone and lacks a portion of them. The profile shows fewer than 200,000 clones, roughly 85% of them singletons. Material: PBMCs. These receptors all come from a man aged 40-50 years in good health and CMV-seropositive.

The CDR3 here is CASSRGNNQPQHF. As DNA, the CDR3 is TGTGCCAGCAGCCGGGGGAACAATCAGCCCCAGCATTTT. The J gene is TRBJ1-5, the V gene TRBV13, with D possibly being TRBD1 (5 bases). The CDR3 is 13 amino acids. Germline-derived CDR1 and CDR2 are PRHDT and FYEKMQ (reference sequence). Between the trimmed V and J ends, which lost 5 bases and 3 bases, there was a span of 8 bases.

The gene calls are TRBV19 and TRBJ2-7; D is perhaps TRBD2 (5 bases). Germline V lookup: CDR1 LNHDA, CDR2 SQIVND (reference sequence). Between the trimmed V and J ends, which lost 8 bases and 0 bases, there was a span of 20 bases. The CDR3 has 16 amino acids. CDR3 amino acids: CASSNEGRTSSYEQYF. CDR3 in DNA: TGTGCCAGTTCAAACGAGGGTAGAACGAGCTCCTACGAGCAGTACTTC.

This sequence joins TRBV6-5 and TRBJ2-7; 7 nucleotides align to TRBD1. CDR1 is MNHEY and CDR2 is SVGAGI in the germline V gene. The CDR3 extends over 14 amino acids. The V gene end was trimmed by 6 bases and the J gene end by 0 bases; junction bases not matched to a gene: 5. CDR3 coding DNA: TGTGCCAGCAGCGGACAGGAGAGCTCCTACGAGCAGTACTTC. Protein sequence: CASSGQESSYEQYF.

V is TRBV7-2 and J is TRBJ2-7; 14 bases agree with TRBD2. Trimming at V came to 4 bases and at J to 3 bases, leaving 2 bases not matched to a gene. This CDR3 is built from 15 residues. Germline lookup yields CDR1 SGHTA and CDR2 FQGNSA. The CDR3 loop is CASSSGLAGVYEQYF. CDR3 nucleotides: TGTGCCAGCAGCTCGGGACTAGCGGGAGTCTACGAGCAGTACTTC.

The chain uses TRBV7-6 and TRBJ1-3; no firm D call. From germline, CDR1 is SGHVS and CDR2 FNYEAQ. V was shortened by 3 bases and J by 4 bases, with 13 bases between the two germline ends. There are 15 residues in the CDR3. The CDR3 bases are TGTGCCAGCAGCTTGACGGGCAGAGGGGGAAACACCATATATTTT. This codes for CASSLTGRGGNTIYF.

The chain employs TRBV10-3 and TRBJ2-5; the match to TRBD2 covers 10 bases. The junction had 5 bases not matched to a gene; V was cut back by 5 bases and J by 5 bases. Germline V lookup: CDR1 ENHRY, CDR2 SYGVKD. The CDR3 spans 14 residues. The DNA of the CDR3 is TGTGCCATCAGTCTAGCGGGAGCTTTGGAGACCCAGTACTTC. This translates into CAISLAGALETQYF.

This clone was found a few times. V usage is TRBV7-9 and J usage is TRBJ2-7, with 7 bases fitting TRBD1. This CDR3 spans 14 amino acids. Germline trimming cut 5 bases from V and 3 bases from J; bases unmatched to any gene: 7. The germline gives CDR1 SEHNR, CDR2 FQNEAQ (reference sequence). The CDR3 protein is CASSRDSPGYEQYF. The CDR3 bases are TGTGCCAGCAGCCGGGACAGCCCAGGCTACGAGCAGTACTTC.

This clone was counted once. CDR3 region: CASSAPGAGAEAFF. DNA of the CDR3: TGTGCCAGCAGTGCCCCCGGGGCGGGGGCCGAAGCTTTCTTT. The chain uses TRBV6-6 and TRBJ1-1, with D possibly being TRBD1 (6 bases). This CDR3 has 14 amino acids. Trimming shortened V by 5 bases and J by 8 bases, and 18 bases separated the two germline ends. Looked up from germline, CDR1 is MNHNY and CDR2 is SVGAGI (reference sequence).

The chain combines TRBV5-1 with TRBJ1-4, with 11 bases lining up with TRBD1. After removal of 4 bases from V and 7 bases from J, the junction contained 3 bases not matched to a gene. Germline V gene sequence: CDR1 SGHRS, CDR2 YFSETQ. This CDR3 is 14 amino acids long. The CDR3, as DNA: TGCGCCAGCAGCCTCGGGACAGGGGGTGAAAAACTGTTTTTT. Protein: CASSLGTGGEKLFF. Filled out from reference TRBV5-1 and TRBJ1-4, the complete variable domain reads KAGVTQTPRYLIKTRGQQVTLSCSPISGHRSVSWYQQTPGQGLQFLFEYFSETQRNKGNFPGRFSGRQFSNSRSEMNVSTLELGDSALYLCASSLGTGGEKLFFGSGTQLSVL.

This clone was seen more than once but under ten times. The chain links TRBV5-1 to TRBJ2-5; D is uncertain. The germline gives CDR1 SGHRS, CDR2 YFSETQ. The CDR3 is 13 amino acids. The V gene lost 4 bases and the J gene lost 1 base, with 8 bases spanning the gap. CDR3 sequence (DNA): TGCGCCAGCAGCCTGGCCTTCCAAGAGACCCAGTACTTC. Translation gives CASSLAFQETQYF. The full variable domain, completed using reference TRBV5-1 and TRBJ2-5, is KAGVTQTPRYLIKTRGQQVTLSCSPISGHRSVSWYQQTPGQGLQFLFEYFSETQRNKGNFPGRFSGRQFSNSRSEMNVSTLELGDSALYLCASSLAFQETQYFGPGTRLLVL.

The chain employs TRBV4-1 and TRBJ2-3; the D is unclear. CDR3 length: 13 residues. Germline CDR1 reads MGHRA; CDR2 reads YSYEKL. With 2 bases removed from V and 2 bases from J, the gap between germline ends came to 5 bases. CDR3 loop: CASSQPYTDTQYF. The DNA of the CDR3 is TGCGCCAGCAGCCAACCTTACACAGATACGCAGTATTTT.

The rearrangement joins TRBV16 to TRBJ2-7; 8 bases are a match to TRBD1. Looked up from germline, CDR1 is KGHSY and CDR2 is FQNENV. This CDR3 region has 15 residues. Trimming cost V 0 bases and J 5 bases; bases outside gene matches: 6. CDR3 bases: TGTGCCAGCAGCCAATCTGGCAGGGGGCGAAACGAGCAGTACTTC. Its translation is CASSQSGRGRNEQYF. Full variable domain (rest looked up from reference TRBV16 and TRBJ2-7): GEEVAQTPKHLVRGEGQKAKLYCAPIKGHSYVFWYQQVLKNEFKFLISFQNENVFDETGMPKERFSAKCLPNSPCSLEIQATKLEDSAVYFCASSQSGRGRNEQYFGPGTRLTVT.

The chain recombines TRBV11-2 with TRBJ2-7, with 7 bases that match TRBD2. CDR1 and CDR2 from the germline V gene are SGHAT and FQNNGV. Trimming removed 8 bases from V and 6 bases from J; junction bases left unmatched: 19. This CDR3 comprises 16 residues. CDR3 DNA sequence: TGTGCCAGCCGCTCGGCTTCTAGCGGCCCCTCGGTCGAGCAGTACTTC. Its translation: CASRSASSGPSVEQYF.

The chain carries TRBV7-2 and TRBJ1-5; D is unclear. The CDR3 covers 15 residues. Per the germline V gene, CDR1 is SGHTA and CDR2 is FQGNSA. V gave up 3 bases and J gave up 2 bases, with 11 bases separating them. Here the CDR3 reads CASSFSYEGNQPQHF. The DNA for the CDR3 is TGTGCCAGCAGCTTTAGTTACGAGGGCAATCAGCCCCAGCATTTT.

In its sample, this clone was seen once. CDR3 DNA sequence: TGTGCCAGCTCACCAGCTAGACTAGGAGGAGACGGGGAGCTGTTTTTT. It codes for CASSPARLGGDGELFF. The chain recombines TRBV18 with TRBJ2-2; possible D gene TRBD2, 6 bases. Germline CDR1 KGHSH, CDR2 LQKENI. The CDR3 consists of 16 residues. The ends were cut back, 2 bases at V and 7 bases at J, with 17 bases in the middle.

The chain recombines TRBV19 with TRBJ2-1; D may be TRBD1 (5 bases). CDR3 size: 17 residues. V was cut by 2 bases and J by 3 bases, with 17 bases left in between. Germline loops: CDR1 LNHDA, CDR2 SQIVND (reference sequence). The chain's CDR3 is CASSINLQGNLYNEQFF. The CDR3 nucleotides read TGTGCCAGTAGTATAAATCTCCAGGGAAACCTCTACAATGAGCAGTTCTTC.

This chain joins TRBV5-4 and TRBJ2-1, with a tentative D call TRBD1 (6 bases). CDR3 length: 15 residues. Germline-derived CDR1 and CDR2 are SGHNT and YYREEE (reference sequence). V shed 4 bases and J shed 5 bases, with 16 bases lying between them. Here the CDR3 reads CASSLNMGANNEQFF. In nucleotides, the CDR3 is TGTGCCAGCAGCCTAAACATGGGGGCCAACAATGAGCAGTTCTTC.

V usage is TRBV25-1 and J usage is TRBJ2-5; 9 bases align to TRBD2. Germline V gives CDR1 MGHDK, CDR2 SYGVNS. V was clipped by 4 bases and J by 4 bases; unmatched bases: 7. This CDR3 comprises 15 residues. The CDR3 region has the DNA TGTGCCAGCAGTGGTAGCGGGAGCGTCGGAGAGACCCAGTACTTC. It yields the protein CASSGSGSVGETQYF.

The rearrangement uses TRBV7-8 and TRBJ1-3, with 8 positions matching TRBD1. Losses at the gene ends were 4 bases for V and 3 bases for J; bases not matched to a gene: 8. The CDR3 has 16 residues. Germline assignment: CDR1 SGHVS and CDR2 FQNEAQ. The CDR3 DNA follows: TGTGCCAGCAGCTCAGACAGGGGCCTACTTGGAAACACCATATATTTT. Translating it yields CASSSDRGLLGNTIYF.

CDR3 sequence: CASSPQGGAYNTGELFF. The CDR3 bases are TGTGCCAGCAGCCCCCAAGGGGGGGCGTATAACACCGGGGAGCTGTTTTTT. The genes are TRBV9 and TRBJ2-2; weak D call: TRBD2 (7 bases). V dropped 4 bases and J dropped 2 bases, with 18 bases sitting between them. This CDR3 has 17 residues. Germline V gives CDR1 SGDLS, CDR2 YYNGEE.

The chain is built from TRBV7-9 and TRBJ1-1, with D tentatively TRBD1 (5 bases). The germline V gene has CDR1 SEHNR and CDR2 FQNEAQ (reference sequence). Trimming cost V 4 bases and J 3 bases, with 12 bases left between them. CDR3 length equals 14 residues. In DNA, the CDR3 is TGTGCCAGCAGCTACGGTCGGGGGTACACTGAAGCTTTCTTT. As protein: CASSYGRGYTEAFF.

Concerning this clone: The junction does not match germline at one end; this may be a read error. The chain carries TRBV14 and TRBJ2-7, with 8 bases matching TRBD1. The length of the CDR3 is 12 residues. In germline, CDR1 is SGHDN, CDR2 FVKESK. The CDR3 nucleotides read TGTGCCAACAGCCGGAAGGACAGGGCATTGAGCTTC. Translation gives CANSRKDRALSF.

This chain uses TRBV5-1 with TRBJ1-1; TRBD1 is a possible D gene (5 bases). The V end was cut by 0 bases, the J end by 5 bases, with 8 bases between. CDR1 is SGHRS and CDR2 is YFSETQ in the germline V gene. CDR3 length equals 13 residues. The DNA of the CDR3 is TGCGCCAGCAGCTTGGGGGAGGGGACTGAAGCTTTCTTT. Encoded protein: CASSLGEGTEAFF. Together with reference TRBV5-1 and TRBJ1-1, the CDR3 gives the full variable domain: KAGVTQTPRYLIKTRGQQVTLSCSPISGHRSVSWYQQTPGQGLQFLFEYFSETQRNKGNFPGRFSGRQFSNSRSEMNVSTLELGDSALYLCASSLGEGTEAFFGQGTRLTVV.

This chain uses TRBV7-3 with TRBJ1-1; 7 nucleotides match TRBD1. CDR3 size: 16 residues. The trim removed 3 bases at V and 1 base at J, leaving 8 bases unmatched. Germline V lookup: CDR1 SGHTA, CDR2 FQGTGA. The CDR3: CASSFAGTATNTEAFF. CDR3 sequence (DNA): TGTGCCAGCAGCTTCGCCGGGACAGCCACGAACACTGAAGCTTTCTTT.

This chain uses TRBV7-6 with TRBJ2-7, with 8 bases that match TRBD1. Germline lookup yields CDR1 SGHVS and CDR2 FNYEAQ. The CDR3 runs 16 residues. Trimming at V came to 8 bases and at J to 0 bases, leaving 12 bases not matched to a gene. CDR3 loop: CASALSGQASSYEQYF. CDR3 DNA: TGTGCCAGCGCCCTCTCGGGACAGGCGAGCTCCTACGAGCAGTACTTC. Supplemented by reference TRBV7-6 and TRBJ2-7, the full variable domain reads GAGVSQSPRYKVTKRGQDVALRCDPISGHVSLYWYRQALGQGPEFLTYFNYEAQQDKSGLPNDRFSAERPEGSISTLTIQRTEQRDSAMYRCASALSGQASSYEQYFGPGTRLTVT.

V is TRBV29-1 and J is TRBJ1-1; D is undetermined. This CDR3 has 17 amino acids. Germline lookup yields CDR1 SQVTM and CDR2 ANQGSEA. The V and J ends lost 7 bases and 0 bases respectively, with 24 bases between them. The CDR3 sequence: CSAYRAPSSGLNTEAFF. Here the CDR3 DNA reads TGCAGCGCTTACAGAGCCCCCTCGAGCGGATTGAACACTGAAGCTTTCTTT. The whole variable domain, remainder taken from reference TRBV29-1 and TRBJ1-1, is SAVISQKPSRDICQRGTSLTIQCQVDSQVTMMFWYRQQPGQSLTLIATANQGSEATYESGFVIDKFPISRPNLTFSTLTVSNMSPEDSSIYLCSAYRAPSSGLNTEAFFGQGTRLTVV.

The chain carries TRBV30 and TRBJ2-7; the D gene is possibly TRBD1 (5 bases). This CDR3 spans 13 amino acids. Germline V lookup: CDR1 GTSNPN, CDR2 SVGIG (reference sequence). Deletions cut 2 bases from V and 0 bases from J, with 8 bases between. CDR3 bases: TGTGCCTGGAGTACAGGAAACTCCTACGAGCAGTACTTC. This sequence encodes CAWSTGNSYEQYF. Full variable domain (missing parts from reference TRBV30 and TRBJ2-7): SQTIHQWPATLVQPVGSPLSLECTVEGTSNPNLYWYRQAAGRGLQLLFYSVGIGQISSEVPQNLSASRPQDRQFILSSKKLLLSDSGFYLCAWSTGNSYEQYFGPGTRLTVT.

This sequence joins TRBV19 and TRBJ2-7, with D uncertain. The germline gives CDR1 LNHDA, CDR2 SQIVND (reference sequence). The CDR3 has 14 residues. Trimming took 5 bases from V and 2 from J, leaving 13 bases between them. CDR3 sequence (DNA): TGTGCCAGTAGTGCATCGACACGTACCTACGAGCAGTACTTC. Translating it yields CASSASTRTYEQYF.

This clone was counted a few times. The chain uses TRBV19 and TRBJ1-4; D is unclear. The CDR3 has 15 residues. CDR1 and CDR2 from the germline V gene are LNHDA and SQIVND (reference sequence). With 6 bases removed from V and 1 base from J, the gap between germline ends came to 12 bases. CDR3 nucleotides: TGTGCCAGTAGCTGGTCGAGGCTAACTAATGAAAAACTGTTTTTT. Translating gives CASSWSRLTNEKLFF.

This clone appeared once. This chain connects TRBV13 to TRBJ2-7; D gene unclear. V was cut by 4 bases and J by 5 bases, with 12 bases left in between. The germline CDR1 and CDR2 sequences are PRHDT and FYEKMQ (reference sequence). The CDR3 extends over 13 amino acids. The CDR3 DNA sequence: TGTGCCAGCAGCTCTAGATTTTTCGACGAGCAGTACTTC. Residues: CASSSRFFDEQYF.